This T cell receptor (beta chain) came from a study of blood T cells in healthy people across ages. Concerning this clonotype: Its target is unknown.

Study results and caveats: Observed TCR beta diversity showed a strong correlation with the percentage of naive T cells as measured by flow cytometry. Significant beta diversity loss was already apparent by age around 36, declining roughly linearly.

Researchers isolated at least 6 million PBMCs per sample. It was with a sample-barcoded 5' primer and a J-beta primer mix that a second PCR of about 6 to 12 cycles was run. TCRdb reprocessed the 5' RACE reads via MiXCR and lists one record per CDR3 protein. The repertoire includes about 640,000 distinct CDR3 sequences, 58% of them detected once, and 30% to 45% sits in the top ten. Germline lookup yields CDR1 MNHNS and CDR2 SASEGT. V trimming: 4 bases; J trimming: 3 bases; junction bases outside the gene matches: 4. This CDR3 region has 14 residues. This receptor was taken from a man aged 55 to 70 in good health. J is TRBJ1-1 and V is TRBV6-1; the match to TRBD1 covers 8 bases. Sequenced material: blood. CDR3 nucleotide sequence: TGTGCCAGCAGTGCCAACAGGGGGGACACTGAAGCTTTCTTT. Its protein is CASSANRGDTEAFF.